The 32 T cell receptor beta chains listed next were all sequenced from one sample in a study of blood T cells in healthy people across ages. A second PCR, run for about 7 to 11 cycles, used a sample-barcoded 5' primer plus a J-beta primer mix. TCRdb re-called the 5' RACE reads through MiXCR, storing one row per CDR3 protein. The table has about 780,000 distinct CDR3 sequences, roughly 24% seen once. These data were likewise used in another study, on T cells of mothers and their children.

The sequencing input was blood. The receptors were gathered from a boy aged 10-17 years in good health.

CDR3 sequence reads: CASSYSSGRGDEQYF. The CDR3 nucleotides are TGTGCCAGCAGTTACTCTTCAGGCCGAGGTGACGAGCAGTACTTC. V gene TRBV6-6 combines with J gene TRBJ2-7; D uncertain. This CDR3 contains 15 residues. The V gene's germline CDR1 is MNHNY and CDR2 SVGAGI (reference sequence). The V gene lost 0 bases and the J gene lost 5 bases, with 14 bases spanning the gap.

As to this clonotype: A single base separates this from a much larger clone, so it may be a read error. The chain links TRBV5-1 to TRBJ2-5; D gene ambiguous. In germline, CDR1 is SGHRS, CDR2 YFSETQ. This CDR3 contains 12 residues. CDR3 nucleotide sequence: TGCGCCAGCAGCTTCGACCAAGAGACCCAGAACTTC. Amino acids: CASSFDQETQNF.

This chain links TRBV5-1 with TRBJ2-5; 8 nucleotides line up with TRBD2. The junction had 7 bases not matched to a gene; V was cut back by 4 bases and J by 2 bases. CDR1 is SGHRS, CDR2 YFSETQ, per germline. The CDR3 is 15 residues long. The CDR3 here is CASSPRVAGQETQYF. In DNA, the CDR3 is TGCGCCAGCAGCCCGCGGGTAGCGGGGCAAGAGACCCAGTACTTC.

At least ten counts were recorded for this clonotype. This chain joins TRBV27 and TRBJ2-7; D could derive from TRBD1 or TRBD2 (6 bases each). V was clipped by 3 bases and J by 4 bases, with 10 bases between them. The CDR3 loop spans 13 amino acids. Germline V gene data show CDR1 as MNHEY and CDR2 as SMNVEV (reference sequence). The CDR3 is CASSFPGAYEQYF. In DNA, the CDR3 is TGTGCCAGCAGTTTTCCGGGGGCGTACGAGCAGTACTTC.

This chain links TRBV20-1 with TRBJ1-2; 7 bases align to TRBD1. Germline trimming cut 2 bases from V and 3 bases from J; bases unmatched to any gene: 3. The CDR3 has 13 residues. Germline V CDR1 and CDR2: DFQATT, SNEGSKA (reference sequence). In nucleotides, the CDR3 is TGCAGTGCTAGAAGGGACAGTTACTATGGCTACACCTTC. Its protein is CSARRDSYYGYTF.

In its sample, this clonotype was seen a few times. The chain combines TRBV12-3 or TRBV12-4 with TRBJ1-2; 7 bases line up with TRBD1. Trimming took 6 bases from V and 5 from J; bases not matched to a gene: 12. The CDR3 loop spans 15 amino acids. The CDR3 region has the DNA TGTGCCAGCAGCCCGGAGCAGGGGGGGTATTATGGCTACACCTTC. Translating it yields CASSPEQGGYYGYTF.

This clonotype was counted a few times. This chain links TRBV5-1 with TRBJ2-7; the D gene is possibly TRBD2 (5 bases). Germline values: CDR1 SGHRS, CDR2 YFSETQ. The CDR3 loop spans 13 amino acids. V gave up 2 bases and J gave up 3 bases, with 9 bases separating them. CDR3 nucleotides: TGCGCCAGCAGCTTCGGGATAAACTACGAGCAGTACTTC. This translates into CASSFGINYEQYF.

The chain employs TRBV6-5 and TRBJ2-2, with TRBD2 matching over 7 bases. The CDR3 spans 15 residues. V lost 6 bases to trimming and J lost 6 bases; unmatched junction nucleotides: 10. CDR1 MNHEY and CDR2 SVGAGI come from the germline V gene. For the CDR3, the DNA is TGTGCCAGCAGCGGAGGACTAGTGGGGGCCGGGGAGCTGTTTTTT. Residues: CASSGGLVGAGELFF.

This chain's CDR3 is CASSLSGQDQPQHF. CDR3 DNA sequence: TGTGCCAGCAGTTTATCTGGCCAGGACCAGCCCCAGCATTTT. This chain connects TRBV28 to TRBJ1-5; D remains ambiguous. Looked up from germline, CDR1 is MDHEN and CDR2 is SYDVKM. The CDR3 has 14 amino acids. V shed 1 base and J shed 7 bases, with 11 bases lying between them.

The gene calls are TRBV27 and TRBJ2-7; D is tentatively TRBD1 or TRBD2 (5 bases each). Trimming stripped 5 bases from V and 4 bases from J, with 18 bases between. Germline loops: CDR1 MNHEY, CDR2 SMNVEV (reference sequence). The CDR3 is made up of 15 amino acids. DNA of the CDR3: TGTGCCAGCAGTCCGAAGGGGAGTCAGGATTACGAGCAGTACTTC. This sequence encodes CASSPKGSQDYEQYF.

This clonotype was observed a handful of times. This chain links TRBV20-1 with TRBJ2-5; D is possibly TRBD2 (7 bases). CDR1 is DFQATT, CDR2 SNEGSKA, per germline (reference sequence). V dropped 5 bases and J dropped 3 bases, with 19 bases sitting between them. CDR3 length: 15 residues. In DNA form, the CDR3 reads TGCAGTGCTGAGGGGGGAGGGTACATCGAAGAGACCCAGTACTTC. This encodes CSAEGGGYIEETQYF.

This rearrangement joins TRBV28 to TRBJ2-5; no firm D call. The germline V gene has CDR1 MDHEN and CDR2 SYDVKM. Trimming removed 3 bases at V and 1 base at J, with 9 bases between. This CDR3 comprises 14 residues. In nucleotides, the CDR3 is TGTGCCAGCAGTTTCAGGACCGCCCAAGAGACCCAGTACTTC. It specifies CASSFRTAQETQYF.

The chain recombines TRBV5-1 with TRBJ2-4, with D maybe TRBD2 (5 bases). The V gene lost 3 bases and the J gene lost 8 bases, with 24 bases spanning the gap. Germline V lookup: CDR1 SGHRS, CDR2 YFSETQ. This CDR3 is built from 17 residues. CDR3 sequence reads: CASSSAVEIPMRDIQYF. In DNA, the CDR3 is TGCGCCAGCAGCTCCGCGGTGGAAATCCCCATGAGGGACATTCAGTACTTC.

This clonotype turned up a few times. The rearrangement uses TRBV12-3 or TRBV12-4 and TRBJ2-2, with no clear D. The CDR3 length is 14 residues. V was pared by 3 bases and J by 1 base, with 6 bases between. This CDR3 is CASSFRQNTGELFF. The CDR3 DNA follows: TGTGCCAGCAGTTTCCGACAGAACACCGGGGAGCTGTTTTTT.

This clonotype was counted only a few times. The chain links TRBV6-5 to TRBJ1-4; a weak D match, TRBD1 (5 bases). V was clipped by 8 bases and J by 8 bases, with 18 bases between them. CDR3 length: 14 amino acids. Germline V gives CDR1 MNHEY, CDR2 SVGAGI. This CDR3 reads CASRGRGTGEKLFF. For the CDR3, the DNA is TGTGCCAGCCGGGGCAGAGGGACGGGGGAAAAACTGTTTTTT.

The CDR3 DNA reads as TGTGCCAGCAGCTTGACAGGGTTTGGAAACACCATATATTTT. The encoded protein is CASSLTGFGNTIYF. The V gene is TRBV7-9, the J gene TRBJ1-3; TRBD1 matches 7 bases. The CDR3 is 14 amino acids. Germline V gene data show CDR1 as SEHNR and CDR2 as FQNEAQ (reference sequence). V shed 3 bases, J shed 3 bases, and the junction held 2 bases outside the gene matches.

The rearrangement links TRBV21-1 to TRBJ2-1; the listed D gene, TRBD1, was not tested against the DNA. Judging by the DNA end, TRBJ2-5 fits better; the J call may be wrong. TRBV21-1 is an annotated pseudogene. This CDR3 is built from 13 residues. CDR3 bases: TGTGTCAGCAGTAAGATGACGTGGGGGGCCCAGTACTTC. Its translation: CVSSKMTWGAQYF.

There are a few counts of this clonotype. For the CDR3, the DNA is TGCGCCAGCAATGTCGGGGGGTCGAACACAGATACGCAGTATTTT. It specifies CASNVGGSNTDTQYF. The chain couples TRBV5-1 to TRBJ2-3, with TRBD2 matching over 7 bases. The CDR3 is made up of 15 amino acids. The ends lost 6 bases at V and 2 bases at J; junction bases unmatched: 9. CDR1 and CDR2 from the germline V gene are SGHRS and YFSETQ.

This clonotype was seen only a few times. The chain employs TRBV9 and TRBJ2-1; a possible D gene is TRBD2 (5 bases). The V gene's germline CDR1 is SGDLS and CDR2 YYNGEE. The CDR3 has 16 amino acids. V lost 3 bases, J lost 7 bases, and 20 bases lay in between. The CDR3 coding sequence is TGTGCCAGCAGCGCCTTGTCAGGCCAATCGGGGAATGAGCAGTTCTTC. It specifies CASSALSGQSGNEQFF.

This chain connects TRBV9 to TRBJ2-3; 10 nucleotides align to TRBD1. This CDR3 has 16 amino acids. Germline CDR1 reads SGDLS; CDR2 reads YYNGEE. V shed 3 bases and J 5 bases; nucleotides not matched to a gene: 9. CDR3 loop: CASSEGMGTGVDTQYF. The CDR3 nucleotides read TGTGCCAGCAGCGAGGGAATGGGGACAGGGGTAGATACGCAGTATTTT.

This chain joins TRBV7-9 and TRBJ1-1; D remains ambiguous. From germline, CDR1 is SEHNR and CDR2 FQNEAQ (reference sequence). This CDR3 contains 14 residues. V dropped 5 bases and J dropped 3 bases, with 13 bases sitting between them. CDR3 protein: CASSPDLRDTEAFF. The CDR3 nucleotides are TGTGCCAGCAGCCCGGACCTTCGGGACACTGAAGCTTTCTTT.

This clonotype was observed a handful of times. CDR3: CASSFGLGGGELFF. DNA of the CDR3: TGTGCCAGCAGTTTCGGACTAGGGGGAGGGGAGCTGTTTTTT. This sequence joins TRBV6-5 and TRBJ2-2, with D possibly TRBD2 on 7 matching bases. Looked up from germline, CDR1 is MNHEY and CDR2 is SVGAGI. With 4 bases removed from V and 8 bases from J, the gap between germline ends came to 14 bases. The CDR3 totals 14 residues.

This clonotype has just a few counts. The chain has TRBV9 and TRBJ2-1, with D maybe TRBD1 (6 bases). CDR1 and CDR2 (germline): SGDLS, YYNGEE. Trimming removed 0 bases from V and 3 bases from J, with 10 bases in between. This CDR3 contains 15 residues. The CDR3 sequence is CASSVGQAYYNEQFF. In nucleotides, the CDR3 is TGTGCCAGCAGCGTAGGACAGGCCTACTACAATGAGCAGTTCTTC.

This clonotype was seen a handful of times. This chain connects TRBV2 to TRBJ2-1; 7 bases agree with TRBD1. V lost 1 base and J lost 7; bases outside the gene matches: 1. CDR1 and CDR2 (germline): SNHLY, FYNNEI. The CDR3 sequence is 13 residues long. CDR3 loop: CASSEEQGNEQFF. In DNA, the CDR3 is TGTGCCAGCAGTGAAGAACAGGGGAATGAGCAGTTCTTC. Supplemented by reference TRBV2 and TRBJ2-1, the full variable domain reads EPEVTQTPSHQVTQMGQEVILRCVPISNHLYFYWYRQILGQKVEFLVSFYNNEISEKSEIFDDQFSVERPDGSNFTLKIRSTKLEDSAMYFCASSEEQGNEQFFGPGTRLTVL.

This clonotype was seen ten or more times. The chain is built from TRBV11-3 and TRBJ2-5; D ambiguous. CDR1 and CDR2 from the germline V gene are SGHNT and YENEEA. The CDR3 has 13 amino acids. V lost 6 bases and J 2 bases, leaving 10 bases between the germline ends. The CDR3, as DNA: TGTGCCAGCAGTCGTACAGTGCAAGAGACCCAGTACTTC. It is translated as CASSRTVQETQYF.

This clonotype has only a few counts. V is TRBV4-2 and J is TRBJ1-6; D unclear. V was shortened by 0 bases and J by 6 bases, with 0 bases between the two germline ends. Germline CDR1 reads LGHNA; CDR2 reads YNFKEQ. The CDR3 length is 12 residues. The CDR3 is CASSQDNSPLHF. As DNA, the CDR3 is TGTGCCAGCAGCCAAGATAATTCACCCCTCCACTTT.

The chain carries TRBV6-2 or TRBV6-3 and TRBJ2-3; D is ambiguous. CDR1 is MNHEY and CDR2 is SVGEGT in the germline V gene. The CDR3 sequence is 16 residues long. Trimming stripped 6 bases from V and 0 bases from J, with 16 bases between. The chain's CDR3 is CASSDSGGTSTDTQYF. The CDR3 DNA sequence: TGTGCCAGCAGCGACTCCGGTGGCACGAGCACAGATACGCAGTATTTT.

This sequence joins TRBV5-1 and TRBJ2-5; the match to TRBD1 covers 9 bases. Germline CDR1 is SGHRS and CDR2 is YFSETQ. The CDR3 contains 15 residues. Trimming at V came to 4 bases and at J to 4 bases, leaving 8 bases not matched to a gene. In DNA, the CDR3 is TGCGCCAGCAGCCGCGCGCTGGGACAGGGAGAGACCCAGTACTTC. It translates to CASSRALGQGETQYF.

V gene TRBV14 combines with J gene TRBJ2-5; the match to TRBD2 covers 8 bases. This CDR3 is 14 amino acids long. V was pared by 4 bases and J by 4 bases, with 5 bases of the junction left unmatched. Looked up from germline, CDR1 is SGHDN and CDR2 is FVKESK. This chain's CDR3 is CASSRRGGGETQYF. The CDR3 bases are TGTGCCAGCAGCCGCCGGGGGGGCGGAGAGACCCAGTACTTC.

The genes are TRBV20-1 and TRBJ2-6; TRBD2 might be the D (6 bases). Germline V gene lookup returns CDR1 DFQATT and CDR2 SNEGSKA (reference sequence). V was cut by 3 bases and J by 3 bases, with 9 bases left in between. The length of the CDR3 is 14 residues. The CDR3 protein is CSAREGHGANVLTF. CDR3 DNA: TGCAGTGCTAGGGAGGGGCATGGGGCCAACGTCCTGACTTTC.

This clonotype showed up just once. In DNA form, the CDR3 reads TGTGCCAGCAGCCCGGCGGGAGCCTTTAATGAAAAACTGTTTTTT. It encodes CASSPAGAFNEKLFF. The rearrangement uses TRBV7-2 and TRBJ1-4; D remains ambiguous. V was pared by 5 bases and J by 4 bases, with 14 bases between. CDR1 and CDR2 (germline): SGHTA, FQGNSA. The CDR3 is made up of 15 amino acids.

There are a few counts of this clonotype. The chain couples TRBV10-3 to TRBJ2-1; 8 nucleotides line up with TRBD2. This CDR3 is built from 14 residues. In germline, CDR1 is ENHRY, CDR2 SYGVKD. The J segment lost 5 bases and the V segment lost 8 bases, leaving 8 bases of the junction unmatched. This CDR3 is CAILGGAGNNEQFF. CDR3 in DNA: TGTGCCATCCTCGGGGGGGCGGGTAACAATGAGCAGTTCTTC.